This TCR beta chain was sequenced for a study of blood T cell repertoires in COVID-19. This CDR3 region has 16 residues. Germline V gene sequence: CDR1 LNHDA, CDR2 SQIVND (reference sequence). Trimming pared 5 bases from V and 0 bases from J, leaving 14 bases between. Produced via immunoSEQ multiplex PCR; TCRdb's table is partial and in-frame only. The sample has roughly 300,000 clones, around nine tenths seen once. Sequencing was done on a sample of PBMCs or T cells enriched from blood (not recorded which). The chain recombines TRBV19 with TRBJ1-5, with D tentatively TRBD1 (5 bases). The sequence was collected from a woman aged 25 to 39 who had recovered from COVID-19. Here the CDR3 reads CASSWGLTHSNQPQHF. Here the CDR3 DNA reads TGTGCCAGTAGTTGGGGACTGACTCATAGCAATCAGCCCCAGCATTTT.